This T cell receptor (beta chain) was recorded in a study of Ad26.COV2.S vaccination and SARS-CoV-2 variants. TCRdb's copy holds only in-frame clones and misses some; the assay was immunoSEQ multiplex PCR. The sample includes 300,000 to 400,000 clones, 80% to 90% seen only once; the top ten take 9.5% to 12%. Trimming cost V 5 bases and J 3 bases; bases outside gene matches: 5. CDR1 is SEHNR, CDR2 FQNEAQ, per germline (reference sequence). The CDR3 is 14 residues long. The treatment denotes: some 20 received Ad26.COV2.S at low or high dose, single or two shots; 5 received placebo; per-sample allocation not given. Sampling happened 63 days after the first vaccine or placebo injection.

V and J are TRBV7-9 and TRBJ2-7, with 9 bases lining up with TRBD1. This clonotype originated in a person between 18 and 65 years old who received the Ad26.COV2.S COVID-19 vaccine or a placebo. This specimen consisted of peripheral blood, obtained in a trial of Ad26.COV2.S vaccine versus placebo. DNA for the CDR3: TGTGCCAGCAGCCAACGGGACAGGGTCTACGAGCAGTACTTC. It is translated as CASSQRDRVYEQYF.